The clone carrying this T cell receptor beta chain was seen only a few times. Original processing methods: The assay estimated nucleated cells by amplifying reference gene primers. Clones were read by immunoSEQ multiplex PCR, and TCRdb kept only the in-frame ones, dropping some. That table is the source of V, J and clone size, and D and trimming were worked out from the DNA. The sample comprises a few hundred thousand clones, roughly nine tenths of which are singletons, and around 2.1% rests with the top ten. The data derive from a study of blood T cell repertoires in COVID-19. On the study more broadly: The origin of the acute and convalescent COVID-19 samples was the United States, Italy and Spain.

V was shortened by 4 bases and J by 6 bases, with 15 bases between the two germline ends. CDR1 KGHDR and CDR2 SFDVKD come from the germline V gene. The CDR3 covers 15 residues. The origin of this receptor is a middle-aged man with acute or convalescent COVID-19. The source material was peripheral blood. This sequence joins TRBV24-1 and TRBJ2-1; tentatively, D is TRBD1 (5 bases). In DNA, the CDR3 is TGTGCCACCAGTGACCCTTCTTCCGACAGCAATGAGCAGTTCTTC. It translates to CATSDPSSDSNEQFF.